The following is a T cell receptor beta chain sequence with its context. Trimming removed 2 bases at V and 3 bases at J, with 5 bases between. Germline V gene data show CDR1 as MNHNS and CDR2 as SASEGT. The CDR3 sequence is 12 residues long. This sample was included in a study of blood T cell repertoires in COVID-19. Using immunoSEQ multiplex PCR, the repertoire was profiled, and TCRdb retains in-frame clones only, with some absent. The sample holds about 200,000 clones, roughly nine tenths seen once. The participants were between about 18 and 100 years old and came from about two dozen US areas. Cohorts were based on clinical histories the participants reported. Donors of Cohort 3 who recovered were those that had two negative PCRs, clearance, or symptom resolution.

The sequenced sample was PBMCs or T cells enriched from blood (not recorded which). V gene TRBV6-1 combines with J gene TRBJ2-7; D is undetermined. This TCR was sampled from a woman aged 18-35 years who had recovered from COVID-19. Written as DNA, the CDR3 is TGTGCCAGCAGTGAAACCTACTACGAGCAGTACTTC. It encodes CASSETYYEQYF.